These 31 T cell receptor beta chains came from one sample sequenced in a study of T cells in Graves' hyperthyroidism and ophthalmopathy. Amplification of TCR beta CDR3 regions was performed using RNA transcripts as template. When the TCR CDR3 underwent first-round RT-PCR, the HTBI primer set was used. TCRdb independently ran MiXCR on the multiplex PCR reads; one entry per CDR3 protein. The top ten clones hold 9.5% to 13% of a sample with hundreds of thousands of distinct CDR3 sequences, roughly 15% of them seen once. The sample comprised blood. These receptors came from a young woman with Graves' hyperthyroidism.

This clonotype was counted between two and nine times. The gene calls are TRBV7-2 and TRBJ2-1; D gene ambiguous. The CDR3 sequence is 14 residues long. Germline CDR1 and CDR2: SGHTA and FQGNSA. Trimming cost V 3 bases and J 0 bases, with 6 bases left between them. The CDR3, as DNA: TGTGCCAGCAGCTTCTCCTACTCCTACAATGAGCAGTTCTTC. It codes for CASSFSYSYNEQFF.

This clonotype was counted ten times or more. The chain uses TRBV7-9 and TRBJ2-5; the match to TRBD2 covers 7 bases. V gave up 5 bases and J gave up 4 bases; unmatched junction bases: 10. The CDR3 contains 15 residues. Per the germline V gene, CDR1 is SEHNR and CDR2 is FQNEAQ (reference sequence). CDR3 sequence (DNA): TGTGCCAGCAGCCCGGGGGAGGCGGGAGCAGAGACCCAGTACTTC. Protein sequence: CASSPGEAGAETQYF. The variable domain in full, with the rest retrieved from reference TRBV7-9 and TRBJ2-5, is DTGVSQNPRHKITKRGQNVTFRCDPISEHNRLYWYRQTLGQGPEFLTYFQNEAQLEKSRLLSDRFSAERPKGSFSTLEIQRTEQGDSAMYLCASSPGEAGAETQYFGPGTRLLVL.

DNA of the CDR3: TGTGCCAGTAGTCGGACCATCACCGGGGTGCAGTTCTTC. Translated, it gives CASSRTITGVQFF. V usage is TRBV19 and J usage is TRBJ2-1; possible D gene TRBD2, 5 bases. The germline gives CDR1 LNHDA, CDR2 SQIVND (reference sequence). The CDR3 is made up of 13 amino acids. Deletions cut 5 bases from V and 12 bases from J, with 17 bases between. Filled out from reference TRBV19 and TRBJ2-1, the complete variable domain reads DGGITQSPKYLFRKEGQNVTLSCEQNLNHDAMYWYRQDPGQGLRLIYYSQIVNDFQKGDIAEGYSVSREKKESFPLTVTSAQKNPTAFYLCASSRTITGVQFFGPGTRLTVL.

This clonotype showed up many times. CDR3 nucleotide sequence: TGCAGTGCTAGAACCGGGACTAGCGGGAAGAATGAGCAGTTCTTC. This translates into CSARTGTSGKNEQFF. V gene TRBV20-1 combines with J gene TRBJ2-1, with 13 nucleotides matching TRBD2. The germline CDR1 and CDR2 sequences are DFQATT and SNEGSKA (reference sequence). This CDR3 is built from 15 residues. After removal of 2 bases from V and 7 bases from J, the junction contained 5 bases not matched to a gene.

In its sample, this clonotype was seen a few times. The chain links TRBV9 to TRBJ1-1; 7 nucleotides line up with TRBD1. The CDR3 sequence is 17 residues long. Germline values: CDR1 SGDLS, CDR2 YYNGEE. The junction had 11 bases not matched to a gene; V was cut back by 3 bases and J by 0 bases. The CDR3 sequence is CASSAYRGGGVNTEAFF. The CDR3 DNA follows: TGTGCCAGCAGCGCATACAGGGGAGGGGGGGTGAACACTGAAGCTTTCTTT.

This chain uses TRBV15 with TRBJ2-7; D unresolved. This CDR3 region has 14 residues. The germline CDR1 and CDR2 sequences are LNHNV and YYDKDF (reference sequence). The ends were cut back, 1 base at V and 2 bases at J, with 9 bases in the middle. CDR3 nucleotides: TGTGCCACCAGCAGAGGCGACGGTACCTACGAGCAGTACTTC. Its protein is CATSRGDGTYEQYF.

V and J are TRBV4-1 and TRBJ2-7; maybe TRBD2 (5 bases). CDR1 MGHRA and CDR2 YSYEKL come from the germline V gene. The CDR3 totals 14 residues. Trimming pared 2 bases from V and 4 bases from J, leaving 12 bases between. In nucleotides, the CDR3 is TGCGCCAGCAGCCAATCAAACGGAGGTTACGAGCAGTACTTC. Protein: CASSQSNGGYEQYF.

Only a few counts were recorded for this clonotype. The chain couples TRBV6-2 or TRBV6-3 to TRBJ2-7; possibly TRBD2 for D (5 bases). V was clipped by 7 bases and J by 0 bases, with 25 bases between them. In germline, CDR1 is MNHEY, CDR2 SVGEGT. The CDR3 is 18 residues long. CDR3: CASTSSPFRVPISYEQYF. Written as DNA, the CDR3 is TGTGCCAGCACTAGCTCGCCGTTCCGGGTTCCCATCTCCTACGAGCAGTACTTC.

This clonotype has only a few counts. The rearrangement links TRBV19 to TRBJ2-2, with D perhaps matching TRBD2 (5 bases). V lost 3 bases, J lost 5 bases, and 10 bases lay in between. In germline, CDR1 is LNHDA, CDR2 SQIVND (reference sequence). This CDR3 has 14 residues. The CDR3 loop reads CASSMARVTGELFF. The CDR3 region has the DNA TGTGCCAGTAGTATGGCGAGGGTTACCGGGGAGCTGTTTTTT. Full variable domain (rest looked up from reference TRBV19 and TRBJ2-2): DGGITQSPKYLFRKEGQNVTLSCEQNLNHDAMYWYRQDPGQGLRLIYYSQIVNDFQKGDIAEGYSVSREKKESFPLTVTSAQKNPTAFYLCASSMARVTGELFFGEGSRLTVL.

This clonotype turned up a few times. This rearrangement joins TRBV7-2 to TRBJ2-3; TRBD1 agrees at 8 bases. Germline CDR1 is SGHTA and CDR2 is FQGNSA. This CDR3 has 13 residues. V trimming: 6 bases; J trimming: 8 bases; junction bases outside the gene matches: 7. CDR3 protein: CASSPTGAGTQYF. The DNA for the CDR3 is TGTGCCAGCAGTCCGACAGGGGCCGGTACGCAGTATTTT.

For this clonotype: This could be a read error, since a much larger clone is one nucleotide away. The CDR3, as DNA: TGTGCCTGGAGTCGGACCGGGAGCCTATCGGGCTACACCTTC. Translated: CAWSRTGSLSGYTF. The rearrangement joins TRBV30 to TRBJ1-2, with D unclear. There are 14 residues in the CDR3. Germline CDR1 is GTSNPN and CDR2 is SVGIG (reference sequence). V was cut by 2 bases and J by 8 bases, with 18 bases left in between.

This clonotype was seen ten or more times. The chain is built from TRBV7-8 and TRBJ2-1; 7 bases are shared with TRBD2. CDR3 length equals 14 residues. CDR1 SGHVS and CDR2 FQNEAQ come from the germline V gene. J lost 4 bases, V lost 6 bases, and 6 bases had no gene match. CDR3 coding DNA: TGTGCCAGCAGTATTAGCGGGTTTTACAATGAGCAGTTCTTC. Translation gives CASSISGFYNEQFF.

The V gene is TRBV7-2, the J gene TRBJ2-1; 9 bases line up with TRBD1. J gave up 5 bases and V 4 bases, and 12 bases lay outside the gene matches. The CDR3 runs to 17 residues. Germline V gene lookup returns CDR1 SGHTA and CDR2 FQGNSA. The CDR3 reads CASSSSTGTGTNNEQFF. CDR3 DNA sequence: TGTGCCAGCAGCTCATCAACCGGGACAGGGACGAACAATGAGCAGTTCTTC.

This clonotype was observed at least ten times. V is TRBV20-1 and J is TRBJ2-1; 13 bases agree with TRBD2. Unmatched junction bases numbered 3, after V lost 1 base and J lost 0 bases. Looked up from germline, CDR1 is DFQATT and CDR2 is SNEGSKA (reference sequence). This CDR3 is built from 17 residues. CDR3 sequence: CSARGRTSGSSYNEQFF. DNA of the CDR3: TGCAGTGCTAGAGGAAGGACTAGCGGGAGCTCCTACAATGAGCAGTTCTTC.

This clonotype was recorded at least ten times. The CDR3 region is CASSQDPTGQGRTEAFF. The CDR3 DNA reads TGCGCCAGCAGCCAAGATCCGACCGGACAGGGAAGAACTGAAGCTTTCTTT. J is TRBJ1-1 and V is TRBV4-1, with 8 nucleotides matching TRBD1. CDR1 is MGHRA, CDR2 YSYEKL, per germline. CDR3 length: 17 amino acids. V shed 0 bases and J 5 bases; nucleotides not matched to a gene: 11.

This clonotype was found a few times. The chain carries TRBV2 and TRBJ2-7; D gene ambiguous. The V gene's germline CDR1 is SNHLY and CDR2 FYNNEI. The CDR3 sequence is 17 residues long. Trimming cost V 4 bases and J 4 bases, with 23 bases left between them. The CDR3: CASSGLGGLPLSYEQYF. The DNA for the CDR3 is TGTGCCAGCAGTGGTTTGGGTGGGCTACCCCTGAGTTACGAGCAGTACTTC.

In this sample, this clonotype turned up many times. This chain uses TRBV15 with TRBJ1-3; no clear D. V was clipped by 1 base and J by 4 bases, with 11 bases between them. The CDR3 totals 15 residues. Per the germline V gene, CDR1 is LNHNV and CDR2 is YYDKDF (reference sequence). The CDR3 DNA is TGTGCCACCAGCAGAGGGGATGGAGCAGGAAACACCATATATTTT. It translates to CATSRGDGAGNTIYF.

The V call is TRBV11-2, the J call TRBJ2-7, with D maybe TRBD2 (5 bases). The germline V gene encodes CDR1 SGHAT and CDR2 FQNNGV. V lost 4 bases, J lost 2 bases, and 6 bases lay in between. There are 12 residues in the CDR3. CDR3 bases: TGTGCCAGCAGCTGGACTGCCTACGAGCAGTACTTC. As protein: CASSWTAYEQYF.

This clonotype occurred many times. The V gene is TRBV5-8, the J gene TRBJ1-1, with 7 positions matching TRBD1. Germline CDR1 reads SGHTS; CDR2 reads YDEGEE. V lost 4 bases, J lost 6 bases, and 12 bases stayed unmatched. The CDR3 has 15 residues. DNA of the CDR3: TGTGCCAGCAGCCGCTACTCAGGGGGAAAGGCTGAAGCTTTCTTT. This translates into CASSRYSGGKAEAFF.

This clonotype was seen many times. CDR3 sequence: CASSPDGTEKLFF. The CDR3 DNA sequence: TGTGCCAGCTCACCGGACGGGACTGAAAAACTGTTTTTT. The chain carries TRBV18 and TRBJ1-4; TRBD1 might be the D (5 bases). V gave up 3 bases and J gave up 7 bases, with 9 bases separating them. The CDR3 is 13 residues long. Germline assignment: CDR1 KGHSH and CDR2 LQKENI.

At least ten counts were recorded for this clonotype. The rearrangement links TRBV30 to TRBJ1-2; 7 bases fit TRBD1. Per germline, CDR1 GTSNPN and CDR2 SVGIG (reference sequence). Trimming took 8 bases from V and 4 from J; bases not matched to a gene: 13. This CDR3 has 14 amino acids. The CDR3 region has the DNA TGTGCCGGACCACGCAGGGGACAGCTCTATGGCTACACCTTC. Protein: CAGPRRGQLYGYTF.

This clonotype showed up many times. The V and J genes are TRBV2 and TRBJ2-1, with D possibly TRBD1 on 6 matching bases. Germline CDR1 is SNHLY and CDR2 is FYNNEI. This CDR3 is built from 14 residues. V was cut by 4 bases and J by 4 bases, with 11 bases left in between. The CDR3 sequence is CASSGPQGYNEQFF. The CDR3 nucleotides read TGTGCCAGCAGTGGCCCGCAGGGGTACAATGAGCAGTTCTTC.

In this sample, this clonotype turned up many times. The CDR3 sequence is CSASQAGLTGEQYF. The CDR3 region has the DNA TGCAGTGCTAGCCAAGCGGGGCTGACGGGTGAGCAGTACTTC. This chain uses TRBV20-1 with TRBJ2-7, with 7 bases fitting TRBD2. With 3 bases clipped from V and 7 bases from J, the junction kept 12 bases outside the gene matches. Germline values: CDR1 DFQATT, CDR2 SNEGSKA (reference sequence). The CDR3 consists of 14 residues.

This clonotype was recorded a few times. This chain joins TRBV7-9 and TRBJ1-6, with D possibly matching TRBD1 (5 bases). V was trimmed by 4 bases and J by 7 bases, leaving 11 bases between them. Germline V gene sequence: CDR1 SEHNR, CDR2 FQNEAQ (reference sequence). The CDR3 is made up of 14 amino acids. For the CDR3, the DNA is TGTGCCAGCAGCTCCGACAGTTCCAATTCACCCCTCCACTTT. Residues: CASSSDSSNSPLHF.

CDR3 sequence: CASSHRHGGVSEAFF. CDR3 in DNA: TGTGCCAGCAGCCACCGGCATGGAGGTGTTTCTGAAGCTTTCTTT. The chain recombines TRBV11-2 with TRBJ1-1; no firm D call. The CDR3 length is 15 residues. In germline, CDR1 is SGHAT, CDR2 FQNNGV. The V and J ends lost 5 bases and 6 bases respectively, with 19 bases between them.

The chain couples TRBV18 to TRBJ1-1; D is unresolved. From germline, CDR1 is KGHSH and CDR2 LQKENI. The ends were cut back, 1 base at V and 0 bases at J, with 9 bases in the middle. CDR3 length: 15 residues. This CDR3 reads CASSPRPAMNTEAFF. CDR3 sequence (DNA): TGTGCCAGCTCACCACGGCCTGCTATGAACACTGAAGCTTTCTTT.

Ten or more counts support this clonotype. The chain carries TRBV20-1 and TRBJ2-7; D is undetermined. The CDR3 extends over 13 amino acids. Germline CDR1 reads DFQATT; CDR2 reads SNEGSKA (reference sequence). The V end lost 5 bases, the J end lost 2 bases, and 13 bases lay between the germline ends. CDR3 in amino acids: CSARTRGAYEQYF. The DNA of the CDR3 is TGCAGTGCTCGGACCCGCGGCGCCTACGAGCAGTACTTC.

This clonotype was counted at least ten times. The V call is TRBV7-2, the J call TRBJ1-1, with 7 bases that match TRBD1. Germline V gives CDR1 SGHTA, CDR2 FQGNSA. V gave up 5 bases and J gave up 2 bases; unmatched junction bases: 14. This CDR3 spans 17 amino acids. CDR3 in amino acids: CASSPTKPRGDNTEAFF. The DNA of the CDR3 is TGTGCCAGCAGCCCGACCAAGCCCAGGGGGGATAACACTGAAGCTTTCTTT.

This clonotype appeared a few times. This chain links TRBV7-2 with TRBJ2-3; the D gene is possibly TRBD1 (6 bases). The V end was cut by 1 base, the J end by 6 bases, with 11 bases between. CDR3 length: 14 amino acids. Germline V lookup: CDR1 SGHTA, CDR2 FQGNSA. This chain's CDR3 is CASSLVGGKDTQYF. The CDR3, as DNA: TGTGCCAGCAGCTTAGTAGGGGGAAAGGATACGCAGTATTTT. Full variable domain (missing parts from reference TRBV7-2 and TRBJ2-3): GAGVSQSPSNKVTEKGKDVELRCDPISGHTALYWYRQSLGQGLEFLIYFQGNSAPDKSGLPSDRFSAERTGGSVSTLTIQRTQQEDSAVYLCASSLVGGKDTQYFGPGTRLTVL.

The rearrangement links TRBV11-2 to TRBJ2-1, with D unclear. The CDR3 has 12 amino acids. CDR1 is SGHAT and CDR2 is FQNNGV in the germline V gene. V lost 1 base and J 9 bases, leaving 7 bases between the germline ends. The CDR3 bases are TGTGCCAGCAGCTTAGGGCATGGTGAGCAGTTCTTC. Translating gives CASSLGHGEQFF.

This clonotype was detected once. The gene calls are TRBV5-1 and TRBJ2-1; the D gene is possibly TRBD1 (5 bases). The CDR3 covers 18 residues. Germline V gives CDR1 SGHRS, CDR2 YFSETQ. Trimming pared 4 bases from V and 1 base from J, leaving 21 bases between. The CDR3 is CASSPNPLRALSYNEQFF. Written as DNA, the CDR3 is TGCGCCAGCAGCCCAAATCCACTCAGGGCATTGTCCTACAATGAGCAGTTCTTC.